This T cell receptor beta chain was identified during a study of cytomegalovirus exposure and HLA in healthy donors. The germline gives CDR1 SNHLY, CDR2 FYNNEI. With 5 bases clipped from V and 2 bases from J, the junction kept 4 bases outside the gene matches. The CDR3 is made up of 14 amino acids. Study results and caveats: Productive rates of about 87% or about 30% were seen for most TCR beta V segments in an earlier analysis.

Primers for the PCR totalled 60 Vbeta and 13 Jbeta. TCRdb's copy holds only in-frame clones and misses some; the assay was immunoSEQ multiplex PCR. The table shows about 110,000 clones, with 60% to 80% occurring only once. Concerning this clone: What it recognizes is unknown.

The origin of this receptor is a female donor in good health and CMV-seronegative. Sequenced: PBMCs. J is TRBJ2-7 and V is TRBV2; 9 bases are shared with TRBD1. The CDR3 bases are TGTGCCAGCAGTCCGGGACAGGGAACCTACGAGCAGTACTTC. Its protein product is CASSPGQGTYEQYF.